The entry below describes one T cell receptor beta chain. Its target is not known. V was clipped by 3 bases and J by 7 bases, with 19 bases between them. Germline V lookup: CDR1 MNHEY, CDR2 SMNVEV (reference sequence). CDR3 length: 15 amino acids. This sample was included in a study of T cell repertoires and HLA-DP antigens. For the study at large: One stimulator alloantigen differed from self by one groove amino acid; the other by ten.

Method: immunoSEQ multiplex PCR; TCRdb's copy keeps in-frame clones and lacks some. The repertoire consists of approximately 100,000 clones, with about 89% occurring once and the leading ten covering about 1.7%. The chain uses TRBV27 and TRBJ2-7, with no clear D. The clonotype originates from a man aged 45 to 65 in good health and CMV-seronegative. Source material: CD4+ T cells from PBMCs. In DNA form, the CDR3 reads TGTGCCAGCAGTTTGACGGATCCTGGGCATGGAGAGCAGTACTTC. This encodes CASSLTDPGHGEQYF.